This TCR beta chain was obtained from a study of T cell changes during pregnancy in multiple sclerosis. From germline, CDR1 is MNHNS and CDR2 SASEGT. The CDR3 is 13 residues long. V was pared by 6 bases and J by 4 bases, with 9 bases between. Method: immunoSEQ multiplex PCR; TCRdb's copy keeps in-frame clones and lacks some. The sample has fewer than 85,000 clones; about nine tenths are singletons. The specimen was peripheral blood, collected in the second trimester of pregnancy. The J gene is TRBJ2-2, the V gene TRBV6-1; D is possibly TRBD1 (6 bases). This clonotype was sampled from a female donor with multiple sclerosis, enrolled in a pregnancy study. The CDR3 nucleotides read TGTGCCAGCAGATGGACAGTCACCGGGGAGCTGTTTTTT. Translated: CASRWTVTGELFF.